Listed here is a single TCR beta chain. Germline CDR1 and CDR2: LGHNA and YNFKEQ. The ends were cut back, 1 base at V and 3 bases at J, with 7 bases in the middle. The CDR3 has 13 residues. This specimen comes from a study of blood T cell repertoires in COVID-19. Some clones are missing from TCRdb's copy, which holds only in-frame ones; the method was immunoSEQ multiplex PCR. The sample contains about 170,000 clones, around 67% of which appear only once. The V gene is TRBV4-2, the J gene TRBJ2-7; TRBD2 is a possible D gene (5 bases). This TCR derives from a woman aged 80 or older with acute or convalescent COVID-19. The sample comprised peripheral blood. The CDR3 bases are TGTGCCAGCAGCCAAGGGACTGTCTACGAGCAGTACTTC. It translates to CASSQGTVYEQYF.